This T cell receptor (beta chain) comes out of a study of shared clonotypes between healthy human individuals. Study information: Each donor's CD8 memory used one plate, CD8 naive two, each CD4 subset three.

Study-wide results and caveats: Represented genetic and exposure-history diversity was restricted by having few donors.

Clones were sequenced by immunoSEQ multiplex PCR, and TCRdb holds only the in-frame ones, with some missing. The data contain about 2.5 million clones, 85% to 95% of them singletons. There are a few counts of this clone. What it binds is not known. Sample: naive CD4+ T cells from PBMCs. Stated subset: CD45RA+ positively selected. The sequence was obtained from a man aged 18 to 35 in good health. Some clones in this sample may be carry-over from other donors' samples.

DNA for the CDR3: TGTGCCAGCAGCTTATCTACCGTCTCCTATAATTCACCCCTCCACTTT. Encoded protein: CASSLSTVSYNSPLHF. The chain combines TRBV11-2 with TRBJ1-6; D is ambiguous. Germline V gene sequence: CDR1 SGHAT, CDR2 FQNNGV. The CDR3 has 16 amino acids. V lost 2 bases and J 0 bases, leaving 8 bases between the germline ends.